The sequence of this T cell receptor (beta chain) was determined in a study of vaccination effects on CD4 cells after COVID-19. Culturing for around ten days preceded CD4+ T cell isolation. To note about this clone: Its antigen remains unidentified.

Germline CDR1 SGHKS, CDR2 YYEKEE (reference sequence). The CDR3 is 17 residues long. V shed 2 bases, J shed 5 bases, and the junction held 14 bases outside the gene matches. Clones were read by immunoSEQ multiplex PCR, and TCRdb kept only the in-frame ones, dropping some. The sample yields 20,000 to 25,000 clones, around 67% seen once. The chain is built from TRBV5-5 and TRBJ2-5, with TRBD2 matching 8 bases. Sequencing was performed on CD4+ T cells from PBMCs cultured without peptide, taken before COVID-19 vaccination. The sequence was collected from a human donor who received a COVID-19 vaccine. The DNA of the CDR3 is TGTGCCAGCAGCTTTTCCCGGAGTAGCGGGGTGGGGGAGACCCAGTACTTC. Amino acid sequence: CASSFSRSSGVGETQYF.